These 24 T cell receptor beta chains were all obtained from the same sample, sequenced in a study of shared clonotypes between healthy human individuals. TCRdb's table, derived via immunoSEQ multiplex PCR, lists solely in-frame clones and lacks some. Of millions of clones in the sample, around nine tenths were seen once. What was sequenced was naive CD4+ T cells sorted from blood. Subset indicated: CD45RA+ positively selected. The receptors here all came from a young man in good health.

As DNA, the CDR3 is TGCAGCGAAGGACAGGGGGCGGGCACTGAAGCTTTCTTT. Translation: CSEGQGAGTEAFF. J is TRBJ1-1 and V is TRBV29-1; 11 bases agree with TRBD1. Trimming removed 7 bases from V and 4 bases from J; junction bases left unmatched: 5. The CDR3 runs to 13 residues. Per the germline V gene, CDR1 is SQVTM and CDR2 is ANQGSEA.

This CDR3 reads CASSPGLAGYYEQYF. DNA for the CDR3: TGTGCCAGCAGCCCCGGATTAGCGGGATACTACGAGCAGTACTTC. The rearrangement uses TRBV14 and TRBJ2-7; 8 bases fit TRBD2. V was clipped by 4 bases and J by 3 bases; unmatched bases: 8. This CDR3 is built from 15 residues. Germline loops: CDR1 SGHDN, CDR2 FVKESK.

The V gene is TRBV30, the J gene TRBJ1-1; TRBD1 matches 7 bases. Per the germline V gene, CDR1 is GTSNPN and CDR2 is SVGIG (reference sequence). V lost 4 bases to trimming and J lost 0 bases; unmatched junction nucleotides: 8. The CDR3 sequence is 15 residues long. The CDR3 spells CAWTSGQVMNTEAFF. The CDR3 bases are TGTGCCTGGACCTCAGGACAGGTCATGAACACTGAAGCTTTCTTT. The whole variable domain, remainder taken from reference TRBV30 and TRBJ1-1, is SQTIHQWPATLVQPVGSPLSLECTVEGTSNPNLYWYRQAAGRGLQLLFYSVGIGQISSEVPQNLSASRPQDRQFILSSKKLLLSDSGFYLCAWTSGQVMNTEAFFGQGTRLTVV.

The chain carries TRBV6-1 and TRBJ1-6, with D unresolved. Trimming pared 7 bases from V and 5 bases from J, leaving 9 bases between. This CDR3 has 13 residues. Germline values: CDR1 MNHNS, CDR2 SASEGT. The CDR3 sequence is CASNSGNNSPLHF. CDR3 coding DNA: TGTGCCAGCAATTCGGGGAATAATTCACCCCTCCACTTT.

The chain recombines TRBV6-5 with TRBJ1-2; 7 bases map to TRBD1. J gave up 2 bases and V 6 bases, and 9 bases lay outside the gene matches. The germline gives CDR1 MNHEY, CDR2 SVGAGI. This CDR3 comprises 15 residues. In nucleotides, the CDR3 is TGTGCCAGCAGGAGCCGGACAGGTTTCAACTATGGCTACACCTTC. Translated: CASRSRTGFNYGYTF.

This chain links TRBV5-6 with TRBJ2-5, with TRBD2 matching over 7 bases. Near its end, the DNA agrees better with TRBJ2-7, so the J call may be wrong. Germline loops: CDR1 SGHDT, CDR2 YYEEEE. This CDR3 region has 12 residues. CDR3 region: CASSLSSGEQYF. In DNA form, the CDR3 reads TGTGCCAGCAGCTTGTCTAGCGGCGAGCAGTACTTC.

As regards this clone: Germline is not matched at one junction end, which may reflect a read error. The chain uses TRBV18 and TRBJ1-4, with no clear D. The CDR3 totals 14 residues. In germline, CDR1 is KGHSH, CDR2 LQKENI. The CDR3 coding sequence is TGTGTCAGCTCACCACTGGCCCGTAATGAAAAACTGTTTTTT. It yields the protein CVSSPLARNEKLFF.

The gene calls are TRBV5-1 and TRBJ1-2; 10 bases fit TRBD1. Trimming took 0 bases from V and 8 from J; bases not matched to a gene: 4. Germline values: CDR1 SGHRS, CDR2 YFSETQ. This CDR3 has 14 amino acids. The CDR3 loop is CASSLGQGAVGYTF. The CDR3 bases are TGCGCCAGCAGCTTGGGACAGGGGGCCGTCGGCTACACCTTC.

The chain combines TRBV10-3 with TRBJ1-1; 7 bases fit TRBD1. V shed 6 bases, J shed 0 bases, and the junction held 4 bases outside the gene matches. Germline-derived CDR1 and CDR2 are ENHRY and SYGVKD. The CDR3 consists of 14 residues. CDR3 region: CAIRRTGLNTEAFF. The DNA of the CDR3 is TGTGCCATCAGACGGACAGGTCTGAACACTGAAGCTTTCTTT.

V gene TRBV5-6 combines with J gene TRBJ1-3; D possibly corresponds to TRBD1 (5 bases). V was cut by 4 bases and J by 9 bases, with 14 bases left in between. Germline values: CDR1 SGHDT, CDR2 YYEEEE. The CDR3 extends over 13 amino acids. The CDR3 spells CASSRDRRGTIYF. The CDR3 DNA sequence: TGTGCCAGCAGCCGAGACAGACGGGGCACCATATATTTT.

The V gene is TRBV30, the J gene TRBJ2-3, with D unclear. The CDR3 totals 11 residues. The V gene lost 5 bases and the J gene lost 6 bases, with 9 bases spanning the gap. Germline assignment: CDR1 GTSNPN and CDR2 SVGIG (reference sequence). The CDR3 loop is CAWHRRDTQYF. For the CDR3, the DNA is TGTGCCTGGCACCGGCGCGATACGCAGTATTTT.

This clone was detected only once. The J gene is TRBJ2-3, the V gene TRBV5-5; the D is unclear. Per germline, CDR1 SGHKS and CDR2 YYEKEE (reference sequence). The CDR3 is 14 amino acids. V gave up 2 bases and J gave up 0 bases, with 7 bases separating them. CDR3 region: CASSLRHSTDTQYF. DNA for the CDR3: TGTGCCAGCAGCTTACGACACAGCACAGATACGCAGTATTTT.

CDR3 protein: CASSMGRIPGELFF. Written as DNA, the CDR3 is TGTGCCAGTAGTATGGGCAGGATCCCCGGGGAGCTGTTTTTT. V and J are TRBV19 and TRBJ2-2; D is unresolved. Trimming cost V 3 bases and J 6 bases, with 11 bases left between them. CDR1 is LNHDA, CDR2 SQIVND, per germline (reference sequence). The CDR3 runs to 14 residues.

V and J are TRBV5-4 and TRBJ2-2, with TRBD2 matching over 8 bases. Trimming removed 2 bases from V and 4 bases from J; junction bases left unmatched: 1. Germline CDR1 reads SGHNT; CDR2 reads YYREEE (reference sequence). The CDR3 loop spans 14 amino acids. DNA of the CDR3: TGTGCCAGCAGCTTCGGGAGGGCCACCGGGGAGCTGTTTTTT. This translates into CASSFGRATGELFF.

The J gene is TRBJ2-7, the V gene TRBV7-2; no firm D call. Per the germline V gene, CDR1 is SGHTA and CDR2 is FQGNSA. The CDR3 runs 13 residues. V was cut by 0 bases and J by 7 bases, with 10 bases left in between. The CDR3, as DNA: TGTGCCAGCAGCTTAGCGGGAATGATTGAGCAGTACTTC. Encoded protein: CASSLAGMIEQYF.

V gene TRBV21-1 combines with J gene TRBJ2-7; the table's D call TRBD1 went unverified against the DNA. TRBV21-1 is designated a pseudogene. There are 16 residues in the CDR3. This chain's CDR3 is CASSNRNRGFAYEQYF. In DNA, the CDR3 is TGTGCCAGCAGCAATAGGAACAGGGGCTTCGCCTACGAGCAGTACTTC.

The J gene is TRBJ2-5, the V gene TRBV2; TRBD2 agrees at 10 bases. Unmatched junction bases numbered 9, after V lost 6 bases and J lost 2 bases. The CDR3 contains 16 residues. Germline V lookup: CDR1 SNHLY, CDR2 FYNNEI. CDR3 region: CASRLGGTSVQETQYF. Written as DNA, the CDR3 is TGTGCCAGCAGACTCGGGGGGACTAGCGTGCAAGAGACCCAGTACTTC.

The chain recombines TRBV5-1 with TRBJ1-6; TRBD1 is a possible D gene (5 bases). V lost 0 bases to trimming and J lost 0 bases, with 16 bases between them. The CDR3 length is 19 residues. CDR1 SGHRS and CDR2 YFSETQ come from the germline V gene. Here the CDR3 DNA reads TGCGCCAGCAGCTTGGCCCGGGTGGGGGGGAGCTCCTATAATTCACCCCTCCACTTT. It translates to CASSLARVGGSSYNSPLHF.

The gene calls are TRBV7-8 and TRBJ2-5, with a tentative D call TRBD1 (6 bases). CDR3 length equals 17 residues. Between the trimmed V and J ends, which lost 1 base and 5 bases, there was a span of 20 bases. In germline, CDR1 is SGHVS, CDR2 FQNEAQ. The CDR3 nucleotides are TGTGCCAGCAGCTTAGGCTGGGGGCAGGGCCTCGGGGAGACCCAGTACTTC. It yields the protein CASSLGWGQGLGETQYF.

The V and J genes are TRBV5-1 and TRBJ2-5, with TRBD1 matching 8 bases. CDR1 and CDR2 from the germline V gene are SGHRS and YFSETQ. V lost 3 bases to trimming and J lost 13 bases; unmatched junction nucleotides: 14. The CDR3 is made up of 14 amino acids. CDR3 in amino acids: CASSSSGQGQQVYF. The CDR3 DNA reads TGCGCCAGCAGCTCTTCAGGACAGGGCCAGCAGGTGTACTTC.

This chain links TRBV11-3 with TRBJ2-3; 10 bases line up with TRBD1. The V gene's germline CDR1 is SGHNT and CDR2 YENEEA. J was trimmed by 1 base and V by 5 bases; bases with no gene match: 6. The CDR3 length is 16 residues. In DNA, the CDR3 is TGTGCCAGCAGCCAGCGAGGACAGGGGGGCACAGATACGCAGTATTTT. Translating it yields CASSQRGQGGTDTQYF.

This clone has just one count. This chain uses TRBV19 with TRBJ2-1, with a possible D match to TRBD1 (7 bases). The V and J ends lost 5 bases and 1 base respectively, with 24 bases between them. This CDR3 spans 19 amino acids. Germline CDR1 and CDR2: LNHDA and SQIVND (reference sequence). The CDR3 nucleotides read TGTGCCAGTAGTCCAAGGAGGGGGCGGAACCATGATTCCTACAATGAGCAGTTCTTC. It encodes CASSPRRGRNHDSYNEQFF.

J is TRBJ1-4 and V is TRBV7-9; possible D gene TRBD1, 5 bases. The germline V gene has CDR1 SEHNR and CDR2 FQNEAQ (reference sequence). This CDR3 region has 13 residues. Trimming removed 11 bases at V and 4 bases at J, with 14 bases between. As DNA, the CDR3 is TGTGCCGCATCAGGGTATCATAATGAAAAACTGTTTTTT. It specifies CAASGYHNEKLFF.

As DNA, the CDR3 is TGTGCCAGCAACACCCGACAGGGGATTGGTTCACCCCTCCACTTT. Translation gives CASNTRQGIGSPLHF. This chain joins TRBV11-2 and TRBJ1-6; 8 bases line up with TRBD1. The junction had 11 bases not matched to a gene; V was cut back by 7 bases and J by 9 bases. Germline assignment: CDR1 SGHAT and CDR2 FQNNGV. The CDR3 is 15 amino acids.